This record covers a single T cell receptor beta chain. Its antigen remains unidentified. The CDR3 is 12 amino acids. V dropped 4 bases and J dropped 8 bases, with 11 bases sitting between them. The germline CDR1 and CDR2 sequences are GTSNPN and SVGIG (reference sequence). TCR beta CDR3 regions were amplified from RNA. The HTBI set primed first-round TCR CDR3 RT-PCR. TCRdb reprocessed the multiplex PCR reads via MiXCR and lists one record per CDR3 protein. The profile shows roughly 250,000 distinct CDR3 sequences, around 20% of them singletons. This record comes from a study of T cells in Graves' hyperthyroidism and ophthalmopathy. Study conclusions and caveats: Expanded thyroid clonotypes (above 0.001) were mostly also found in blood.

At least 3 on the Clinical Activity Score was recorded for ophthalmopathy patients, who also had NOSPECS grade at least 4 and duration under 3 months. It was uncontrolled infection, other autoimmune disease, pregnancy or lactation that excluded patients. The rearrangement links TRBV30 to TRBJ1-4; possible D gene TRBD1, 5 bases. The sample consisted of blood. The sequence derives from a man aged 25 to 40 with Graves' ophthalmopathy. CDR3 bases: TGTGCCTGGAAAGGGGTACAGGAAAAACTGTTTTTT. It encodes CAWKGVQEKLFF.